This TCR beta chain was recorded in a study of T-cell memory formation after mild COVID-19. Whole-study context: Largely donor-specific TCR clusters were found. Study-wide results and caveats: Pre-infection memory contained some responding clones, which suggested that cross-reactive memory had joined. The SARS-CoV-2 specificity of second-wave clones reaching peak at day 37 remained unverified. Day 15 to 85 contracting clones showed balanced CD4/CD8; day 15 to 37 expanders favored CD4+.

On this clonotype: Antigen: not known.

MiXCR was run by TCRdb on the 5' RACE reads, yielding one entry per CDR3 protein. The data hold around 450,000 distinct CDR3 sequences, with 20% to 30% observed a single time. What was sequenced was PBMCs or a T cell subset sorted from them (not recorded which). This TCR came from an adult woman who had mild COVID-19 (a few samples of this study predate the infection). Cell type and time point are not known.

This chain's CDR3 is CATQGGRDYGYTF. DNA for the CDR3: TGTGCCACCCAGGGAGGCCGGGACTATGGCTACACCTTC. V gene TRBV7-9 combines with J gene TRBJ1-2, with D possibly matching TRBD1 (5 bases). In germline, CDR1 is SEHNR, CDR2 FQNEAQ (reference sequence). The CDR3 loop spans 13 amino acids. V was pared by 10 bases and J by 3 bases, with 15 bases between.